The 28 T cell receptor beta chains presented below share a single source sample, sequenced in a study of OX40 agonist ivuxolimab in advanced cancers. This table comes from immunoSEQ multiplex PCR, and its TCRdb copy is limited to in-frame clones, with some not included. The table lists 25,000 or so clones, approximately 73% of them singletons. The sequencing used CD4+ or CD8+ T cells sorted from blood, collected in a trial of the OX40 agonist ivuxolimab. The receptor source for this set is an adult with an advanced solid tumor such as melanoma, head and neck, liver or kidney cancer.

Only a few counts were recorded for this clone. CDR3 in amino acids: CASSLGNNEQFF. CDR3 sequence (DNA): TGTGCCAGCAGCTTGGGTAACAATGAGCAGTTCTTC. The chain is built from TRBV5-6 and TRBJ2-1; no definite D call. The ends were cut back, 0 bases at V and 5 bases at J, with 3 bases in the middle. The germline V gene has CDR1 SGHDT and CDR2 YYEEEE. This CDR3 comprises 12 residues.

In this sample, this clone is medium-sized. This chain connects TRBV27 to TRBJ2-1; 9 positions match TRBD2. V gave up 8 bases and J gave up 11 bases; unmatched junction bases: 10. CDR3 length: 13 amino acids. Germline loops: CDR1 MNHEY, CDR2 SMNVEV (reference sequence). The CDR3 DNA follows: TGTGCCAGCTCCGCCCCTAGCGGGGATAAGCAGTTCTTC. Its protein product is CASSAPSGDKQFF.

The chain recombines TRBV4-1 with TRBJ2-1; D gene unclear. Germline-derived CDR1 and CDR2 are MGHRA and YSYEKL. The CDR3 contains 15 residues. With 1 base removed from V and 0 bases from J, the gap between germline ends came to 7 bases. CDR3 loop: CASSQVLSSYNEQFF. CDR3 DNA: TGCGCCAGCAGCCAAGTTCTAAGCTCCTACAATGAGCAGTTCTTC.

This clone was recorded a few times. This chain uses TRBV15 with TRBJ2-4; D is uncertain. V lost 6 bases and J lost 0, with 9 bases in between. Germline CDR1 LNHNV, CDR2 YYDKDF (reference sequence). The CDR3 loop spans 14 amino acids. CDR3 coding DNA: TGTGCCACCAGGGCCTATGCAGCCAAAAACATTCAGTACTTC. Translation gives CATRAYAAKNIQYF.

The chain employs TRBV30 and TRBJ2-3; 7 nucleotides align to TRBD2. V lost 5 bases, J lost 3 bases, and 5 bases stayed unmatched. The germline CDR1 and CDR2 sequences are GTSNPN and SVGIG (reference sequence). The CDR3 is 13 amino acids. The CDR3, as DNA: TGTGCCTGGGGGGGGGTAAAAACAGATACGCAGTATTTT. Its protein is CAWGGVKTDTQYF.

The chain has TRBV13 and TRBJ2-7; D assignment may be TRBD1 or TRBD2 (6 bases each). The CDR3 loop spans 15 amino acids. CDR1 and CDR2 from the germline V gene are PRHDT and FYEKMQ (reference sequence). V was trimmed by 5 bases and J by 6 bases, leaving 20 bases between them. CDR3 loop: CASSPRTGGPPEQYF. As DNA, the CDR3 is TGTGCCAGCAGCCCCCGGACCGGGGGCCCACCCGAGCAGTACTTC.

The chain combines TRBV19 with TRBJ2-2, with TRBD1 matching over 10 bases. Germline V gives CDR1 LNHDA, CDR2 SQIVND (reference sequence). This CDR3 comprises 13 residues. Trimming took 7 bases from V and 8 from J; bases not matched to a gene: 4. CDR3 DNA sequence: TGTGCCAGTACCGACAGGGGGCTGGGGGAGCTGTTTTTT. It encodes CASTDRGLGELFF.

The V call is TRBV7-8, the J call TRBJ2-1; 7 nucleotides match TRBD2. Germline loops: CDR1 SGHVS, CDR2 FQNEAQ. The ends lost 4 bases at V and 0 bases at J; junction bases unmatched: 6. There are 16 residues in the CDR3. CDR3 loop: CASSWSGVSSYNEQFF. As DNA, the CDR3 is TGTGCCAGCAGCTGGAGCGGGGTCAGCTCCTACAATGAGCAGTTCTTC.

This chain uses TRBV25-1 with TRBJ2-7, with D perhaps matching TRBD1 or TRBD2 (6 bases each). Germline V gives CDR1 MGHDK, CDR2 SYGVNS. Trimming cost V 10 bases and J 6 bases, with 16 bases left between them. This CDR3 comprises 12 residues. CDR3 loop: CATRGQGGEQYF. CDR3 coding DNA: TGTGCCACCCGGGGGCAGGGTGGCGAGCAGTACTTC.

This clone appeared a few times. V gene TRBV6-1 combines with J gene TRBJ1-5, with 10 bases identical to TRBD1. The CDR3 is 14 residues long. Trimming at V came to 8 bases and at J to 2 bases, leaving 3 bases not matched to a gene. Germline V gene lookup returns CDR1 MNHNS and CDR2 SASEGT. This CDR3 reads CASLGTGGNQPQHF. The CDR3 DNA reads TGTGCCAGCCTCGGGACAGGGGGCAATCAGCCCCAGCATTTT.

By sample fraction, this clone is medium-sized (0.01 to 0.1%). The chain has TRBV5-1 and TRBJ2-7; no clear D. The CDR3 covers 13 residues. V lost 3 bases, J lost 2 bases, and 9 bases lay in between. Germline V lookup: CDR1 SGHRS, CDR2 YFSETQ. The CDR3 spells CASSWDKAYEQYF. CDR3 DNA: TGCGCCAGCAGCTGGGATAAAGCCTACGAGCAGTACTTC. The whole variable domain, filled in from reference TRBV5-1 and TRBJ2-7, reads KAGVTQTPRYLIKTRGQQVTLSCSPISGHRSVSWYQQTPGQGLQFLFEYFSETQRNKGNFPGRFSGRQFSNSRSEMNVSTLELGDSALYLCASSWDKAYEQYFGPGTRLTVT.

V gene TRBV28 combines with J gene TRBJ1-1, with no clear D. The germline V and J ends were trimmed by 5 bases and 6 bases, with 10 bases remaining between them. CDR1 is MDHEN and CDR2 is SYDVKM in the germline V gene. The CDR3 extends over 12 amino acids. CDR3: CASSPLLPEAFF. The CDR3 DNA is TGTGCCAGCAGTCCGCTCTTACCTGAAGCTTTCTTT.

The chain links TRBV4-3 to TRBJ2-7; D remains unclear. Germline CDR1 reads LGHNA; CDR2 reads YSLEER. The ends were cut back, 3 bases at V and 3 bases at J, with 15 bases in the middle. The CDR3 spans 15 residues. Here the CDR3 DNA reads TGCGCCAGCAGCCAGAGCGATGTATCGGACTACGAGCAGTACTTC. Translation gives CASSQSDVSDYEQYF.

Sample share makes this clone medium-sized. V usage is TRBV9 and J usage is TRBJ2-7; no clear D. V was shortened by 3 bases and J by 0 bases, with 4 bases between the two germline ends. The CDR3 spans 12 residues. The germline V gene encodes CDR1 SGDLS and CDR2 YYNGEE. The CDR3: CASSDTSYEQYF. DNA of the CDR3: TGTGCCAGCAGCGACACCTCCTACGAGCAGTACTTC.

This clone is labeled medium-sized (0.01 to 0.1%). This chain connects TRBV27 to TRBJ1-6; D remains unclear. Germline V lookup: CDR1 MNHEY, CDR2 SMNVEV (reference sequence). The V end was cut by 4 bases, the J end by 0 bases, with 10 bases between. This CDR3 has 16 amino acids. The CDR3 DNA follows: TGTGCCAGCAGTTCCCCGGGGAGCTCCTATAATTCACCCCTCCACTTT. It translates to CASSSPGSSYNSPLHF.

This clone was seen just once. J is TRBJ2-1 and V is TRBV9; 9 nucleotides line up with TRBD2. Looked up from germline, CDR1 is SGDLS and CDR2 is YYNGEE. V dropped 4 bases and J dropped 4; count of bases not matched to a gene: 9. This CDR3 region has 16 residues. Here the CDR3 DNA reads TGTGCCAGCAGCCCTACGGAGACTAGCGGTTACAATGAGCAGTTCTTC. This encodes CASSPTETSGYNEQFF.

This chain uses TRBV27 with TRBJ1-2; 9 positions match TRBD1. The CDR3 is 12 residues long. The germline CDR1 and CDR2 sequences are MNHEY and SMNVEV (reference sequence). V dropped 10 bases and J dropped 6; count of bases not matched to a gene: 6. DNA for the CDR3: TGTGCCATCTGGGACAGGGAGGATGGCTACACCTTC. Its translation: CAIWDREDGYTF.

This clone was seen ten or more times. This chain connects TRBV6-6 to TRBJ1-6; D remains unclear. The CDR3 sequence is 14 residues long. Germline-derived CDR1 and CDR2 are MNHNY and SVGAGI (reference sequence). V was clipped by 7 bases and J by 7 bases, with 14 bases between them. The CDR3 bases are TGTGCCAGCAATGAGATTTCAAGCAATTCACCCCTCCACTTT. Translation gives CASNEISSNSPLHF.

The gene calls are TRBV19 and TRBJ1-5; D is unresolved. V dropped 11 bases and J dropped 7 bases, with 12 bases sitting between them. The CDR3 contains 11 residues. The germline V gene encodes CDR1 LNHDA and CDR2 SQIVND (reference sequence). The CDR3 region is CACGHGQPQHF. CDR3 DNA: TGTGCCTGCGGGCATGGCCAGCCCCAGCATTTT.

The V gene is TRBV19, the J gene TRBJ1-2; 8 bases map to TRBD1. Germline lookup yields CDR1 LNHDA and CDR2 SQIVND (reference sequence). Trimming at V came to 11 bases and at J to 6 bases, leaving 17 bases not matched to a gene. The CDR3 length is 15 residues. The CDR3 region is CAVGTGSSAADGYTF. CDR3 DNA sequence: TGTGCCGTTGGGACAGGCTCCTCTGCTGCTGATGGCTACACCTTC.

The chain recombines TRBV6-6 with TRBJ2-1; D call uncertain. CDR1 and CDR2 (germline): MNHNY, SVGAGI (reference sequence). V was cut by 11 bases and J by 1 base, with 9 bases left in between. The CDR3 covers 12 residues. The CDR3 spells CACGVSYNEQFF. For the CDR3, the DNA is TGTGCCTGTGGGGTATCCTACAATGAGCAGTTCTTC.

The rearrangement joins TRBV5-6 to TRBJ2-7, with D possibly TRBD1 on 5 matching bases. CDR1 and CDR2 (germline): SGHDT, YYEEEE. The V and J ends lost 4 bases and 7 bases respectively, with 15 bases between them. The CDR3 is 13 residues long. CDR3 sequence: CASSQWGGQEQYF. CDR3 DNA sequence: TGTGCCAGCAGCCAGTGGGGTGGACAAGAGCAGTACTTC. The whole variable domain, remainder taken from reference TRBV5-6 and TRBJ2-7, is DAGVTQSPTHLIKTRGQQVTLRCSPKSGHDTVSWYQQALGQGPQFIFQYYEEEERQRGNFPDRFSGHQFPNYSSELNVNALLLGDSALYLCASSQWGGQEQYFGPGTRLTVT.

There are a few counts of this clone. V usage is TRBV11-1 and J usage is TRBJ2-3; D may be TRBD2 (6 bases). Trimming cost V 5 bases and J 6 bases, with 21 bases left between them. The CDR3 contains 16 residues. In germline, CDR1 is SGHAT, CDR2 FQDESV (reference sequence). As DNA, the CDR3 is TGTGCCAGCAGCCTCTTTTTGGGGGGAGCCCGGGATACGCAGTATTTT. As protein: CASSLFLGGARDTQYF.

The CDR3 DNA reads as TGTGCCAGTAGTATGGGGACGGGGGAGCTGTTTTTT. Protein product: CASSMGTGELFF. This chain uses TRBV19 with TRBJ2-2; D possibly uses TRBD1 or TRBD2 (5 bases each). The V and J ends lost 3 bases and 8 bases respectively, with 7 bases between them. The CDR3 has 12 amino acids. Germline V gene lookup returns CDR1 LNHDA and CDR2 SQIVND (reference sequence).

The J gene is TRBJ2-3, the V gene TRBV14, with TRBD1 matching 7 bases. V dropped 0 bases and J dropped 1; count of bases not matched to a gene: 4. CDR3 length equals 16 residues. Germline loops: CDR1 SGHDN, CDR2 FVKESK. In nucleotides, the CDR3 is TGTGCCAGCAGCCAAGATCGACAGGGAGGCACAGATACGCAGTATTTT. Protein: CASSQDRQGGTDTQYF.

The chain couples TRBV5-1 to TRBJ2-3, with D maybe TRBD1 (6 bases). This CDR3 has 14 amino acids. The V end was cut by 4 bases, the J end by 2 bases, with 11 bases between. Germline V CDR1 and CDR2: SGHRS, YFSETQ. The CDR3 DNA follows: TGCGCCAGCAGCCCGGGGACACTCACAGATACGCAGTATTTT. The encoded protein is CASSPGTLTDTQYF.

The chain recombines TRBV7-9 with TRBJ2-3, with TRBD1 as a possible D gene (6 bases). Germline values: CDR1 SEHNR, CDR2 FQNEAQ (reference sequence). This CDR3 is 16 amino acids long. Trimming took off 6 bases at V and 7 bases at J, with 23 bases between the two ends. In nucleotides, the CDR3 is TGTGCCAGCAGAACCGGACAGCCTCATCTGGGATATACGCAGTATTTT. Amino acid sequence: CASRTGQPHLGYTQYF.

A note on this clone: Different DNA sequences within this sample yield the same CDR3. J is TRBJ2-2 and V is TRBV5-6; D is unresolved. Germline assignment: CDR1 SGHDT and CDR2 YYEEEE. The CDR3 loop spans 14 amino acids. Trimming cost V 0 bases and J 1 base, with 4 bases left between them. CDR3 protein: CASSLGQNTGELFF. The CDR3 region has the DNA TGTGCCAGCAGCTTGGGACAGAACACCGGGGAGCTGTTTTTT.